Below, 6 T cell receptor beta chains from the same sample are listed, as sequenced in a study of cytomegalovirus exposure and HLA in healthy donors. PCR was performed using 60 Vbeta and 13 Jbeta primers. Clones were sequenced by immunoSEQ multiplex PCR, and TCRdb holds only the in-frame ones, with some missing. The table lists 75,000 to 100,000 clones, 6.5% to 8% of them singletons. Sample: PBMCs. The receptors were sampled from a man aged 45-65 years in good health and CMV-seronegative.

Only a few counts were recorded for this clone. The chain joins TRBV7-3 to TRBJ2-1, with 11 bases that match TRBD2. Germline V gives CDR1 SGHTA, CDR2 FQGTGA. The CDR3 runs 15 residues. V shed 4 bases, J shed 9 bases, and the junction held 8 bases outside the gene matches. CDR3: CASSSLAGGMGEQFF. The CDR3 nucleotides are TGTGCCAGCAGCTCTCTAGCGGGGGGCATGGGTGAGCAGTTCTTC.

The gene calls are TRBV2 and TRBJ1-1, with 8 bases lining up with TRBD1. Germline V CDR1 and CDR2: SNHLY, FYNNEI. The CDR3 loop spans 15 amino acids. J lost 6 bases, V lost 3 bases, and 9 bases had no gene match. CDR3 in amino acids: CASSETGTGVSEAFF. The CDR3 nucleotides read TGTGCCAGCAGTGAGACCGGGACAGGAGTTTCTGAAGCTTTCTTT.

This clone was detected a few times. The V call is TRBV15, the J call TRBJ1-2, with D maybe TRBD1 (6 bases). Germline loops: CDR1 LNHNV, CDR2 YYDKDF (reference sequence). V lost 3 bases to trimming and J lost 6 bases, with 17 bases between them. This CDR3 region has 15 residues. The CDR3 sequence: CATSRDNRAWDGYTF. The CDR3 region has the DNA TGTGCCACCAGCAGGGATAACAGGGCCTGGGATGGCTACACCTTC.

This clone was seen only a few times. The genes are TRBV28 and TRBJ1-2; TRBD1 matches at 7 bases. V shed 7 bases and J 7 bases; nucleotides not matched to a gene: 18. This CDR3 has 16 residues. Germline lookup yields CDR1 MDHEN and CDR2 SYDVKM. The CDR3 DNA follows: TGTGCCAGCATTCCTCGGACAGGATTATGGTTGGGTGGCTACACCTTC. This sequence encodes CASIPRTGLWLGGYTF.

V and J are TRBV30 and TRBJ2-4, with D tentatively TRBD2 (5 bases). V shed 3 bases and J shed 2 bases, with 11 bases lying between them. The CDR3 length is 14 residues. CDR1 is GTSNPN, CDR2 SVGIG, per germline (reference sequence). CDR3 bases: TGTGCCTGGAGCGAAGCGGTCACCAAAAACATTCAGTACTTC. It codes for CAWSEAVTKNIQYF.

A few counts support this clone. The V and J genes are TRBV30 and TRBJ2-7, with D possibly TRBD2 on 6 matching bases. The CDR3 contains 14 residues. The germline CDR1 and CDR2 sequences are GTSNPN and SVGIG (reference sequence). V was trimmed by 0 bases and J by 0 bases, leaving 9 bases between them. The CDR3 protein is CAWSVHGGSYEQYF. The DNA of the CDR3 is TGTGCCTGGAGTGTACACGGGGGCTCCTACGAGCAGTACTTC.